The rows below give T cell receptor beta chains drawn from one sample of a study of CD8+ T cells in alopecia areata. Sequenced by immunoSEQ multiplex PCR; TCRdb stores in-frame clones only, minus some. The data show about 160,000 clones, with around 47% seen just once and about 6.4% held by the top ten. Sequencing was carried out using CD4+ T cells sorted from blood. These receptor sequences come from a human donor with alopecia areata. CDR3s include the opening cysteine and the closing phenylalanine or tryptophan. Each record gives: D gene, clone size, J gene, V gene, CDR3 DNA, CDR3 protein. D genes are given only for firm matches. Only part of the rows carry a size: once, few, many, or a class if the clone is expanded.

d_gene: -; abundance: -; j_gene: TRBJ1-1; v_gene: TRBV2; CDR3nt: TGTGCCAGCAGTGAGCACCCGACCGTGAACACTGAAGCTTTCTTT; CDR3aa: CASSEHPTVNTEAFF
d_gene: -; abundance: few; j_gene: TRBJ2-7; v_gene: TRBV5-1; CDR3nt: TGCGCCAGCAGCCTGGGAGCCCAGGGCGGCGAGCAGTACTTC; CDR3aa: CASSLGAQGGEQYF
d_gene: -; abundance: -; j_gene: TRBJ1-3; v_gene: TRBV30; CDR3nt: TGTGCCTGGAGTGCCCCCCAAACCTCTGGAAACACCATATATTTT; CDR3aa: CAWSAPQTSGNTIYF
d_gene: -; abundance: -; j_gene: TRBJ2-2; v_gene: TRBV6-1; CDR3nt: TGTGCCAGCAGTGAATTCGCTAACACCGGGGAGCTGTTTTTT; CDR3aa: CASSEFANTGELFF
d_gene: -; abundance: -; j_gene: TRBJ1-2; v_gene: TRBV14; CDR3nt: TGTGCCAGCAGCCAAGTGTGGGGTGGAAGTGGCTACACCTTC; CDR3aa: CASSQVWGGSGYTF
d_gene: -; abundance: few; j_gene: TRBJ1-1; v_gene: TRBV29-1; CDR3nt: TGCAGCGCTCACTCACCAGGACTCCAGAACACTGAAGCTTTCTTT; CDR3aa: CSAHSPGLQNTEAFF
d_gene: TRBD2; abundance: -; j_gene: TRBJ2-1; v_gene: TRBV6-5; CDR3nt: TGTGCCAGCTCGGGTCTAGCGGGAGCCGGGGGTGAGCAGTTCTTC; CDR3aa: CASSGLAGAGGEQFF
d_gene: TRBD1; abundance: -; j_gene: TRBJ2-1; v_gene: TRBV2; CDR3nt: TGTGCCAGCCGGGACAGCACCTACAATGAGCAGTTCTTC; CDR3aa: CASRDSTYNEQFF
d_gene: TRBD2; abundance: -; j_gene: TRBJ2-3; v_gene: TRBV5-1; CDR3nt: TGCGCCAGCAGCTTTGGCGGGAGAGAAACAGATACGCAGTATTTT; CDR3aa: CASSFGGRETDTQYF
d_gene: TRBD2; abundance: -; j_gene: TRBJ2-1; v_gene: TRBV5-1; CDR3nt: TGCGCCAGCAGCTTGACTAGCGGATCCTACAATGAGCAGTTCTTC; CDR3aa: CASSLTSGSYNEQFF
d_gene: TRBD2; abundance: few; j_gene: TRBJ2-5; v_gene: TRBV5-1; CDR3nt: TGCGCCAGCAAAACCGGGACTAGCGGGACTGAGACCCAGTACTTC; CDR3aa: CASKTGTSGTETQYF
d_gene: -; abundance: -; j_gene: TRBJ2-5; v_gene: TRBV5-1; CDR3nt: TGCGCCAGCAGCTTGTGGACTGAAGAGACCCAGTACTTC; CDR3aa: CASSLWTEETQYF
d_gene: -; abundance: few; j_gene: TRBJ2-3; v_gene: TRBV25-1; CDR3nt: TGTGCCAGCAGTGAATGGGGTACAGATACGCAGTATTTT; CDR3aa: CASSEWGTDTQYF
d_gene: -; abundance: few; j_gene: TRBJ2-1; v_gene: TRBV5-1; CDR3nt: TGCGCCAGCAGCTTCGGACAGACCTACAATGAGCAGTTCTTC; CDR3aa: CASSFGQTYNEQFF
d_gene: TRBD2; abundance: -; j_gene: TRBJ2-3; v_gene: TRBV15; CDR3nt: TGTGCCACCAGCAGAGCCCCAACTAGCGGGAGGTGGTATTTT; CDR3aa: CATSRAPTSGRWYF
d_gene: TRBD1; abundance: -; j_gene: TRBJ2-1; v_gene: TRBV4-1; CDR3nt: TGCGCCAGCAGCCAAGGAGGACAGGGTGTCGGTGAGCAGTTCTTC; CDR3aa: CASSQGGQGVGEQFF